This T cell receptor (beta chain) was sequenced in a study of blood T cell repertoires in COVID-19. Looked up from germline, CDR1 is MNHNY and CDR2 is SVGAGI (reference sequence). CDR3 length equals 14 residues. J lost 7 bases, V lost 7 bases, and 10 bases had no gene match. The method was immunoSEQ multiplex PCR; TCRdb's version includes in-frame clones alone and lacks a portion of them. Of tens of thousands of clones listed, around 90% are singletons. V usage is TRBV6-6 and J usage is TRBJ2-1; 7 bases are shared with TRBD1. The receptor comes from a human donor with active COVID-19. The donor label of this sample is uncertain. Sample: peripheral blood. The CDR3: CASKLSTGPNEQFF. The CDR3 nucleotides are TGTGCCAGCAAACTTTCGACAGGGCCGAATGAGCAGTTCTTC.